This TCR beta chain was sequenced for a study of graft-versus-host responses after intestinal transplantation. Turning to the study itself: Following induction with anti-thymocyte globulin, all recipients were given tacrolimus and steroids for two to three years.

Overall study results and limits: An association linked early post-transplant HvG declines with peak circulating GvH clone levels.

The CDR3 contains 13 residues. CDR1 and CDR2 (germline): SGHNT, YYREEE (reference sequence). Trimming cost V 2 bases and J 5 bases, with 10 bases left between them. Note on this clone: No antigen is known for it.

The data were produced by immunoSEQ multiplex PCR, yet TCRdb's version contains in-frame clones alone and is incomplete. The table has about 85,000 clones, 85% to 95% seen once; the top ten hold 6% to 9%. The sample here was unstimulated CD8+ T cells sorted from spleen or lymph node cells, taken before transplant. V gene TRBV5-4 combines with J gene TRBJ2-5; tentatively, D is TRBD1 (5 bases). The TCR sequence derives from a human donor who was the organ donor for an intestinal transplant. CDR3 nucleotide sequence: TGTGCCAGCAGCTTAAGGGGTGGCGAGACCCAGTACTTC. This encodes CASSLRGGETQYF.